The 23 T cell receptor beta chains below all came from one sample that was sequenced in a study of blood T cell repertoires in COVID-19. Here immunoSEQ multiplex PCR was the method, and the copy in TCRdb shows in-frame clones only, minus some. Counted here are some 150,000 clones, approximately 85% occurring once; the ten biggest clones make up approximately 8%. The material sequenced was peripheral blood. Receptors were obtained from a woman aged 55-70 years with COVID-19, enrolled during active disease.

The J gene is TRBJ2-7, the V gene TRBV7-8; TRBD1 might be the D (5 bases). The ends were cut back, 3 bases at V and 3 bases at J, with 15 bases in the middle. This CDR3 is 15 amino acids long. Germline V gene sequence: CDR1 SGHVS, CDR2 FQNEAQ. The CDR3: CASSLGRLENYEQYF. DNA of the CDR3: TGTGCCAGCAGCTTGGGGCGACTGGAGAACTACGAGCAGTACTTC.

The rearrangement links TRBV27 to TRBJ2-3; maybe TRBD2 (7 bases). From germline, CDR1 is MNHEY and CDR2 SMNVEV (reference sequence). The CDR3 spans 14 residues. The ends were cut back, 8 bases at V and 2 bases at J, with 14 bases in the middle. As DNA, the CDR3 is TGTGCCAGCCAACGGGGGGCCCTCACAGATACGCAGTATTTT. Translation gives CASQRGALTDTQYF.

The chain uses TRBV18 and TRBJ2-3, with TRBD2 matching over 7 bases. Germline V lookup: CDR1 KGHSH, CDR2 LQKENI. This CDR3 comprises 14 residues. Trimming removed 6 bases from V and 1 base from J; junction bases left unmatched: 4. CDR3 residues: CASSQSGGTDTQYF. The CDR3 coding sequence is TGTGCCAGCTCTCAAAGCGGGGGCACAGATACGCAGTATTTT.

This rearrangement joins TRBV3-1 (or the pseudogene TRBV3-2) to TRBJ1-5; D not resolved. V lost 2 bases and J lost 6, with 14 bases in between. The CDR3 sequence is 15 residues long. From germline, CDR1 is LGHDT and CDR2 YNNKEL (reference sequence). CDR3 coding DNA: TGTGCCAGCAGCCAAAATGTGGGTGGAGGTCAGCCCCAGCATTTT. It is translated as CASSQNVGGGQPQHF.

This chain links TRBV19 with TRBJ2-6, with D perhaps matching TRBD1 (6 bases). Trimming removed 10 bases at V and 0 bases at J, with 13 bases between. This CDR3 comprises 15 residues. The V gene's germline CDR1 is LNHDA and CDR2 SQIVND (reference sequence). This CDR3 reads CATGTPSSGANVLTF. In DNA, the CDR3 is TGTGCCACAGGGACACCTTCCTCTGGGGCCAACGTCCTGACTTTC.

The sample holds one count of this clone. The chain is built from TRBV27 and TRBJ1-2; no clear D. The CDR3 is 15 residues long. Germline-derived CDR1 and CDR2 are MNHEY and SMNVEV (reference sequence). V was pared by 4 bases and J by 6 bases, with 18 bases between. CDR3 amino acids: CASSSLEGSMHGYTF. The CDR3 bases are TGTGCCAGCAGTTCGCTAGAGGGCTCCATGCATGGCTACACCTTC.

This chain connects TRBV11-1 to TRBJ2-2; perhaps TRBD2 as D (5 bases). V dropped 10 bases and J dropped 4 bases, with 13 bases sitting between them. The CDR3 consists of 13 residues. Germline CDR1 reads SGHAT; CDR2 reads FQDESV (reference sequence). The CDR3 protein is CATGGRRTGELFF. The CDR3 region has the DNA TGTGCCACAGGTGGGAGACGCACCGGGGAGCTGTTTTTT.

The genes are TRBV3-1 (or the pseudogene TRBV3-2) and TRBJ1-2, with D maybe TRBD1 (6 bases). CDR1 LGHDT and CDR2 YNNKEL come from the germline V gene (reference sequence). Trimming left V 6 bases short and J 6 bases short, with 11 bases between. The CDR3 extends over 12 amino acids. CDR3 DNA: TGTGCCAGCAGGCGAAACAGGGATGGCTACACCTTC. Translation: CASRRNRDGYTF.

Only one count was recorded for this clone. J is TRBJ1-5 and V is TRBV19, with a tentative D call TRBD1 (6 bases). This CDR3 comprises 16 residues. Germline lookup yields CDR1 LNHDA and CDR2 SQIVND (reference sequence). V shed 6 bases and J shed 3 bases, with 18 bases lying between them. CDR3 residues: CASSKRGRGYNQPQHF. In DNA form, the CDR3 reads TGTGCCAGTAGCAAAAGGGGCAGGGGATACAATCAGCCCCAGCATTTT.

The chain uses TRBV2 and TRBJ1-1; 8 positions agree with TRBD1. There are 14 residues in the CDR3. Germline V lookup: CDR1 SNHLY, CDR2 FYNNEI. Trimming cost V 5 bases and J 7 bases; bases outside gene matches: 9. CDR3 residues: CASSLDRDLDEAFF. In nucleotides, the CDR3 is TGTGCCAGCAGTTTGGACAGGGACTTGGATGAAGCTTTCTTT.

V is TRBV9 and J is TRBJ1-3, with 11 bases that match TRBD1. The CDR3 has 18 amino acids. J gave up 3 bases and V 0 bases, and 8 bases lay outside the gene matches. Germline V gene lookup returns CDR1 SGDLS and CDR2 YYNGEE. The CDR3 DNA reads TGTGCCAGCAGCGTAGGTCTTGGGACAGGGGGTATTGGAAACACCATATATTTT. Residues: CASSVGLGTGGIGNTIYF. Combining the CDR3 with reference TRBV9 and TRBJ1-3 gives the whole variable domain DSGVTQTPKHLITATGQRVTLRCSPRSGDLSVYWYQQSLDQGLQFLIQYYNGEERAKGNILERFSAQQFPDLHSELNLSSLELGDSALYFCASSVGLGTGGIGNTIYFGEGSWLTVV.

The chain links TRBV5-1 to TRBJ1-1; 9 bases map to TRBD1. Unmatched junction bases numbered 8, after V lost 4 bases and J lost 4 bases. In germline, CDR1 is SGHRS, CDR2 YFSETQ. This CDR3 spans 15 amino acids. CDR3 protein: CASSVYRGLSTEAFF. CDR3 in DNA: TGCGCCAGCAGCGTCTACAGGGGGCTGAGCACTGAAGCTTTCTTT.

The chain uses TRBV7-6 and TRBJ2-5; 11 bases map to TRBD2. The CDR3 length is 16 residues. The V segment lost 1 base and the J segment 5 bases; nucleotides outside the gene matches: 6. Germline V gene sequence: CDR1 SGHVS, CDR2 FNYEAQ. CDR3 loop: CASSLGVAGGQETQYF. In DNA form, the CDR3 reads TGTGCCAGCAGCTTAGGGGTAGCGGGGGGGCAGGAGACCCAGTACTTC.

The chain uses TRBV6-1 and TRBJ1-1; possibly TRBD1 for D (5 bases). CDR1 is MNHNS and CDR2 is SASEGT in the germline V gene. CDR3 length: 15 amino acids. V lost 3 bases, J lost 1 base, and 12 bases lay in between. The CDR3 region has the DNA TGTGCCAGCAGTGACATCTGGGGGGGGAACACTGAAGCTTTCTTT. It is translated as CASSDIWGGNTEAFF.

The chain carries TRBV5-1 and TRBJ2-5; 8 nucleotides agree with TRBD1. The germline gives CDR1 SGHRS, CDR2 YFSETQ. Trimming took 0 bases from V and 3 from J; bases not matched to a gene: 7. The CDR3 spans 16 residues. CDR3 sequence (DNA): TGCGCCAGCAGCTTGGACGGCAGGGGGCAGAAAGAGACCCAGTACTTC. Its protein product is CASSLDGRGQKETQYF.

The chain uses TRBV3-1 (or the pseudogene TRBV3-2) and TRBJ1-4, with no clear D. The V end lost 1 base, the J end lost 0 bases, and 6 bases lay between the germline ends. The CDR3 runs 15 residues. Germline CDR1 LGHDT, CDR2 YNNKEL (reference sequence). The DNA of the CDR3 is TGTGCCAGCAGCCAAGTGCAGGCAACTAATGAAAAACTGTTTTTT. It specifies CASSQVQATNEKLFF.

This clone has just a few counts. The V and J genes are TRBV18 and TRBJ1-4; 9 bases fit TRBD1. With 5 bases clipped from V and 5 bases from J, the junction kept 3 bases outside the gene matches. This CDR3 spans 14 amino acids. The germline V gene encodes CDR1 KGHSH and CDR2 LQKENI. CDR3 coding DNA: TGTGCCAGCTCATCCGGGACAGGGAATGAAAAACTGTTTTTT. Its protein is CASSSGTGNEKLFF.

The CDR3 nucleotides are TGTGCCAGCACCCTACGGACAGGCTATGGCTACACCTTC. Translation: CASTLRTGYGYTF. The chain employs TRBV2 and TRBJ1-2; 7 bases are shared with TRBD1. Germline lookup yields CDR1 SNHLY and CDR2 FYNNEI. The J segment lost 4 bases and the V segment lost 7 bases, leaving 6 bases of the junction unmatched. The CDR3 has 13 amino acids.

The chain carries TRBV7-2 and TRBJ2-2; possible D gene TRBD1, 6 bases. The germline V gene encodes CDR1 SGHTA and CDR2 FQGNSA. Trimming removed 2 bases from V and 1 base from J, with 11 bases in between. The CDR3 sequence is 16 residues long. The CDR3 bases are TGTGCCAGCAGCTTATTGAGGGGGTGGAACACCGGGGAGCTGTTTTTT. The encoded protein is CASSLLRGWNTGELFF.

CDR3 sequence (DNA): TGCGCCAGCAGCCAAGACAACGCGGGGGGCACAGATACGCAGTATTTT. Its protein is CASSQDNAGGTDTQYF. The chain has TRBV4-1 and TRBJ2-3; TRBD2 aligns across 7 bases. The CDR3 runs 16 residues. V lost 0 bases and J lost 1; bases outside the gene matches: 4. Germline values: CDR1 MGHRA, CDR2 YSYEKL.

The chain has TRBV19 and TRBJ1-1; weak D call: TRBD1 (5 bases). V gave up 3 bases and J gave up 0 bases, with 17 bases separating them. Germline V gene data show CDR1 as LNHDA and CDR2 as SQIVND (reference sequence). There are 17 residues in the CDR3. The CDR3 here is CASSISAGSTMNTEAFF. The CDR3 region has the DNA TGTGCCAGTAGTATTTCGGCAGGGTCTACGATGAACACTGAAGCTTTCTTT.

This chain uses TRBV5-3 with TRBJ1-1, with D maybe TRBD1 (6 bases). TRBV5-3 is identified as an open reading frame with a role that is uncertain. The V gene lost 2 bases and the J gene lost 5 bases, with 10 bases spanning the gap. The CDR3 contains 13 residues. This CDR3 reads CARSFDDRTEAFF. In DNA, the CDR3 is TGTGCCAGAAGCTTCGACGACAGGACTGAAGCTTTCTTT.

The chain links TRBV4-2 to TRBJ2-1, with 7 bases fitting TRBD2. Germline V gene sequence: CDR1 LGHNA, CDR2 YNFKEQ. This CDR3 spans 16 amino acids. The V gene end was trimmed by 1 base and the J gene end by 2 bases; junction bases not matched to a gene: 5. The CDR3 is CASSQVGTSAYNEQFF. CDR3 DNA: TGTGCCAGCAGCCAAGTGGGAACTAGCGCCTACAATGAGCAGTTCTTC.